The 32 T cell receptor beta chains in this list originate from one sample, sequenced in a study of T cells in Graves' hyperthyroidism and ophthalmopathy. Regions amplified from RNA transcripts were the TCR beta CDR3 regions. First-round RT-PCR targeting the TCR CDR3 was performed with the HTBI primer set. TCRdb used MiXCR to reprocess the multiplex PCR reads, holding one entry per CDR3 protein. This sample has 250,000 to 350,000 distinct CDR3 sequences, with about 15% found just once. Sequenced sample: blood. These receptor sequences come from a man aged 25 to 40 with Graves' hyperthyroidism.

The J gene is TRBJ2-2, the V gene TRBV9; unclear D gene. V lost 0 bases and J 0 bases, leaving 12 bases between the germline ends. CDR1 SGDLS and CDR2 YYNGEE come from the germline V gene. There are 17 residues in the CDR3. CDR3 nucleotide sequence: TGTGCCAGCAGCGTAGATCTGTACACATCGAACACCGGGGAGCTGTTTTTT. It encodes CASSVDLYTSNTGELFF.

This clonotype appeared a few times. The chain is built from TRBV6-1 and TRBJ2-1, with 9 bases that match TRBD1. CDR1 and CDR2 from the germline V gene are MNHNS and SASEGT. The CDR3 consists of 16 residues. The V segment lost 6 bases and the J segment 6 bases; nucleotides outside the gene matches: 12. The CDR3 DNA reads TGTGCCAGCAGCCGAACCTCGGGACAGGGCGCCAATGAGCAGTTCTTC. As protein: CASSRTSGQGANEQFF.

This clonotype was seen a handful of times. This chain links TRBV5-1 with TRBJ2-7; D gene unclear. The CDR3 contains 13 residues. V was shortened by 3 bases and J by 6 bases, with 13 bases between the two germline ends. In germline, CDR1 is SGHRS, CDR2 YFSETQ. CDR3 loop: CASSSPSPAEQYF. The CDR3 coding sequence is TGCGCCAGCAGCTCACCATCTCCCGCCGAGCAGTACTTC.

The CDR3 loop reads CSAAGAAGSFF. The CDR3 DNA follows: TGCAGTGCTGCAGGGGCTGCCGGCAGCTTCTTT. The chain links TRBV20-1 to TRBJ1-1, with a possible D match to TRBD1 (6 bases). CDR3 size: 11 residues. Looked up from germline, CDR1 is DFQATT and CDR2 is SNEGSKA (reference sequence). The V end lost 5 bases, the J end lost 14 bases, and 18 bases lay between the germline ends.

V usage is TRBV25-1 and J usage is TRBJ2-5; D is possibly TRBD2 (6 bases). The germline V and J ends were trimmed by 2 bases and 4 bases, with 11 bases remaining between them. Germline V lookup: CDR1 MGHDK, CDR2 SYGVNS. The CDR3 consists of 14 residues. CDR3 DNA: TGTGCCAGCAGTGAACAGGGAGGCTTAGAGACCCAGTACTTC. Its translation is CASSEQGGLETQYF.

This clonotype was seen many times. J is TRBJ1-2 and V is TRBV28; D gene ambiguous. Trimming removed 5 bases from V and 5 bases from J, with 18 bases in between. CDR1 MDHEN and CDR2 SYDVKM come from the germline V gene. The CDR3 length is 15 residues. CDR3 sequence (DNA): TGTGCCAGCAGTATCACTCCGACGGCGGCTTATGGCTACACCTTC. Encoded protein: CASSITPTAAYGYTF.

This clonotype appeared many times. The genes are TRBV27 and TRBJ1-2, with D perhaps TRBD1 (5 bases). The germline V gene encodes CDR1 MNHEY and CDR2 SMNVEV (reference sequence). The V and J ends lost 2 bases and 2 bases respectively, with 9 bases between them. The CDR3 loop spans 14 amino acids. The CDR3: CASSLDGTNYGYTF. The CDR3, as DNA: TGTGCCAGCAGTTTAGATGGGACCAACTATGGCTACACCTTC.

The V gene is TRBV7-2, the J gene TRBJ1-3, with D uncertain. V lost 5 bases to trimming and J lost 4 bases, with 9 bases between them. This CDR3 comprises 13 residues. The V gene's germline CDR1 is SGHTA and CDR2 FQGNSA. The CDR3, as DNA: TGTGCCAGCAGCATACAAGGAGGAAACACCATATATTTT. Amino acids: CASSIQGGNTIYF.

There are many counts of this clonotype. The chain joins TRBV30 to TRBJ1-1, with D possibly being TRBD1 (6 bases). The germline gives CDR1 GTSNPN, CDR2 SVGIG (reference sequence). V was shortened by 7 bases and J by 6 bases, with 12 bases between the two germline ends. The CDR3 is 11 residues long. The CDR3 nucleotides read TGTGCCTCCGGGACAAACGCTGAAGCTTTCTTT. This gives the protein CASGTNAEAFF.

The table lists this clonotype with many counts. The rearrangement uses TRBV9 and TRBJ2-3; no firm D call. CDR1 is SGDLS, CDR2 YYNGEE, per germline. Trimming cost V 1 base and J 2 bases, with 8 bases left between them. CDR3 length: 14 residues. The CDR3 nucleotides read TGTGCCAGCAGCGTATTAGGAAACACAGATACGCAGTATTTT. Protein: CASSVLGNTDTQYF.

On this clonotype itself: One junction end disagrees with the germline gene, perhaps due to a read error. The rearrangement joins TRBV4-1 to TRBJ1-6; unclear D gene. The CDR3 has 15 residues. Per germline, CDR1 MGHRA and CDR2 YSYEKL. The CDR3 sequence is CASSQEGLASYEQYF. The CDR3 DNA reads as TGCGCCAGCAGCCAAGAGGGCCTAGCATCCTACGAGCAGTACTTT.

Details on this clonotype: A read error may be the cause here, since a much bigger clone is one base away. The chain couples TRBV13 to TRBJ2-3; no firm D call. This CDR3 has 16 residues. V was pared by 4 bases and J by 14 bases, with 28 bases between. CDR1 is PRHDT, CDR2 FYEKMQ, per germline (reference sequence). For the CDR3, the DNA is TGTGCCAGCAGCTCCCGACTCTCAGGTCTGGTTGAAAAACTGTATTTT. It yields the protein CASSSRLSGLVEKLYF.

The chain links TRBV20-1 to TRBJ2-3, with D tentatively TRBD2 (5 bases). The CDR3 length is 15 residues. V lost 4 bases and J 6 bases, leaving 20 bases between the germline ends. CDR1 is DFQATT, CDR2 SNEGSKA, per germline (reference sequence). Here the CDR3 DNA reads TGCAGTGCTACTAACAACAAGGAGCCGGGGGATACGCAGTATTTT. This sequence encodes CSATNNKEPGDTQYF.

There are a few counts of this clonotype. The chain employs TRBV6-5 and TRBJ2-3; D uncertain. The germline V gene encodes CDR1 MNHEY and CDR2 SVGAGI. Trimming cost V 0 bases and J 7 bases, with 8 bases left between them. The CDR3 runs 13 residues. CDR3 in amino acids: CASSYSGGYTQYF. The CDR3 coding sequence is TGTGCCAGCAGTTACTCGGGCGGTTATACGCAGTATTTT.

The sample holds many counts of this clonotype. V and J are TRBV6-1 and TRBJ2-7; 7 bases line up with TRBD2. Per germline, CDR1 MNHNS and CDR2 SASEGT. The trim removed 6 bases at V and 3 bases at J, leaving 5 bases unmatched. The CDR3 covers 13 residues. CDR3 sequence: CASRGGSNYEQYF. The CDR3 DNA follows: TGTGCCAGCAGGGGCGGGAGTAACTACGAGCAGTACTTC.

The chain links TRBV29-1 to TRBJ2-7, with 7 bases that match TRBD1. V was clipped by 1 base and J by 6 bases; unmatched bases: 6. The V gene's germline CDR1 is SQVTM and CDR2 ANQGSEA. The CDR3 is 13 residues long. For the CDR3, the DNA is TGCAGCGTTGAAGGGGACAGTAGCCTCGAGCAGTACTTC. Translating it yields CSVEGDSSLEQYF.

This clonotype was counted many times. The chain is built from TRBV5-6 and TRBJ1-5; no definite D call. The V end lost 2 bases, the J end lost 0 bases, and 9 bases lay between the germline ends. CDR1 SGHDT and CDR2 YYEEEE come from the germline V gene. The CDR3 has 15 amino acids. In DNA form, the CDR3 reads TGTGCCAGCAGCTTAGGTCTTTATAGCAATCAGCCCCAGCATTTT. Protein: CASSLGLYSNQPQHF.

This clonotype showed up many times. V usage is TRBV2 and J usage is TRBJ2-1; 12 bases are shared with TRBD2. Per germline, CDR1 SNHLY and CDR2 FYNNEI. With V trimmed by 7 bases and J by 9 bases, 10 bases remained unmatched. This CDR3 has 15 residues. The CDR3 here is CASTAGLAGSSEQFF. The DNA of the CDR3 is TGTGCCAGCACCGCAGGACTAGCGGGATCGAGTGAGCAGTTCTTC.

This clonotype occurred many times. This chain joins TRBV7-2 and TRBJ2-5, with 7 bases matching TRBD1. The CDR3 is 14 residues long. Trimming cost V 5 bases and J 6 bases; bases outside gene matches: 9. Germline V gives CDR1 SGHTA, CDR2 FQGNSA. The CDR3 sequence is CASSVNRGGQTQYF. The DNA for the CDR3 is TGTGCCAGCAGCGTTAACAGGGGCGGACAGACCCAGTACTTC.

This clonotype was observed at least ten times. The V gene is TRBV20-1, the J gene TRBJ2-3; 10 bases fit TRBD2. The CDR3 sequence is 12 residues long. The germline CDR1 and CDR2 sequences are DFQATT and SNEGSKA (reference sequence). Trimming took 5 bases from V and 10 from J; bases not matched to a gene: 6. In DNA form, the CDR3 reads TGCAGTGCTGCTAGCGGGAGAAGGTCGCAGTATTTT. It translates to CSAASGRRSQYF.

This clonotype was picked up many times. V and J are TRBV3-1 and TRBJ1-2, with D hard to call. CDR1 is LGHDT, CDR2 YNNKEL, per germline (reference sequence). The CDR3 consists of 12 residues. The V end lost 4 bases, the J end lost 6 bases, and 9 bases lay between the germline ends. CDR3 nucleotide sequence: TGTGCCAGCAGCCTTCTCGGGGATGGCTACACCTTC. This encodes CASSLLGDGYTF.

The genes are TRBV27 and TRBJ2-1; 13 bases are shared with TRBD2. The germline gives CDR1 MNHEY, CDR2 SMNVEV (reference sequence). The CDR3 contains 15 residues. The V segment lost 3 bases and the J segment 10 bases; nucleotides outside the gene matches: 6. CDR3 coding DNA: TGTGCCAGCAGTTTCCGGACTAGCGGGAGAGGGGAGCAGTTCTTC. It specifies CASSFRTSGRGEQFF.

This clonotype was counted a few times. This rearrangement joins TRBV20-1 to TRBJ1-3; no reliable D call. Germline CDR1 is DFQATT and CDR2 is SNEGSKA (reference sequence). V was shortened by 1 base and J by 0 bases, with 7 bases between the two germline ends. The CDR3 totals 14 residues. The DNA for the CDR3 is TGCAGTGCTAGAGTTGGAAACTCTGGAAACACCATATATTTT. This codes for CSARVGNSGNTIYF.

This clonotype was counted between two and nine times. The chain joins TRBV30 to TRBJ2-3; D not certain. V lost 5 bases and J lost 4, with 16 bases in between. Germline V lookup: CDR1 GTSNPN, CDR2 SVGIG (reference sequence). The CDR3 contains 14 residues. This CDR3 reads CAWLGLRGADTQYF. In nucleotides, the CDR3 is TGTGCCTGGCTGGGGTTGCGCGGCGCAGATACGCAGTATTTT.

This chain joins TRBV7-2 and TRBJ2-1; 13 bases agree with TRBD2. Germline V CDR1 and CDR2: SGHTA, FQGNSA. The CDR3 covers 18 residues. With 2 bases clipped from V and 7 bases from J, the junction kept 11 bases outside the gene matches. The CDR3 DNA reads as TGTGCCAGCAGCTTAATCGTGTTACTAGCGGGAGGGCCAAATGAGCAGTTCTTC. Protein product: CASSLIVLLAGGPNEQFF.

This clonotype was recorded a few times. A read error may explain this, as a much larger clone is one base away. V usage is TRBV20-1 and J usage is TRBJ2-1, with D tentatively TRBD1 or TRBD2 (5 bases each). CDR3 length equals 12 residues. Germline lookup yields CDR1 DFQATT and CDR2 SNEGSKA (reference sequence). Between the trimmed V and J ends, which lost 5 bases and 7 bases, there was a span of 12 bases. The CDR3 here is CSAGLTANEQFF. The CDR3 DNA reads as TGCAGTGCTGGACTGACAGCTAATGAGCAGTTCTTC.

This clonotype was recorded a few times. The rearrangement joins TRBV5-1 to TRBJ2-3; TRBD2 matches 7 bases. This CDR3 has 15 residues. Germline values: CDR1 SGHRS, CDR2 YFSETQ. J was trimmed by 6 bases and V by 0 bases; bases with no gene match: 7. CDR3 in amino acids: CASSLAAGVGDTQYF. For the CDR3, the DNA is TGCGCCAGCAGCTTGGCTGCGGGAGTGGGGGATACGCAGTATTTT. Full variable domain (remainder filled in from reference TRBV5-1 and TRBJ2-3): KAGVTQTPRYLIKTRGQQVTLSCSPISGHRSVSWYQQTPGQGLQFLFEYFSETQRNKGNFPGRFSGRQFSNSRSEMNVSTLELGDSALYLCASSLAAGVGDTQYFGPGTRLTVL.

The chain joins TRBV5-1 to TRBJ2-5; TRBD1 matches 9 bases. V was pared by 3 bases and J by 4 bases, with 7 bases of the junction left unmatched. CDR1 is SGHRS and CDR2 is YFSETQ in the germline V gene. The CDR3 has 15 amino acids. CDR3 loop: CASSSGTGSGETQYF. The CDR3 bases are TGCGCCAGCAGCTCCGGGACAGGGTCTGGAGAGACCCAGTACTTC.

The CDR3, as DNA: TGTGCCAGCAGTCAACTTGGTTATGGCTACACCTTC. This sequence encodes CASSQLGYGYTF. The chain has TRBV2 and TRBJ1-2; D unclear. V lost 5 bases, J lost 5 bases, and 9 bases lay in between. Germline CDR1 reads SNHLY; CDR2 reads FYNNEI. The CDR3 covers 12 residues.

Details on this clonotype: A much larger clone lies one base from this, so it may be a read error. The chain combines TRBV6-1 with TRBJ2-5; D is perhaps TRBD1 or TRBD2 (5 bases each). This CDR3 is 13 amino acids long. From germline, CDR1 is MNHNS and CDR2 SASEGT. The CDR3 DNA follows: TGTGACAGCACCGGGGCATTTGGAGAGACCCAGTACTTC. Residues: CDSTGAFGETQYF.

The table lists this clonotype with many counts. CDR3 region: CASRGLAGVSEQFF. The CDR3 bases are TGTGCCAGCAGGGGACTAGCGGGTGTGTCTGAGCAGTTCTTC. The gene calls are TRBV12-3 or TRBV12-4 and TRBJ2-1; the match to TRBD2 covers 12 bases. The CDR3 has 14 residues. V gave up 6 bases and J gave up 9 bases; unmatched junction bases: 6.

In its sample, this clonotype was seen many times. The chain couples TRBV7-8 to TRBJ2-1; TRBD2 matches 10 bases. The CDR3 is 15 residues long. Germline V gene sequence: CDR1 SGHVS, CDR2 FQNEAQ. The junction had 4 bases not matched to a gene; V was cut back by 0 bases and J by 8 bases. The CDR3 DNA is TGTGCCAGCAGCTTAGCGGGACTAGCGATCGATGAGCAGTTCTTC. Residues: CASSLAGLAIDEQFF.